A selection of T cell receptor beta chains follows, all from one sample in a study of beta chain features in type 1 diabetes. The table came from immunoSEQ multiplex PCR; TCRdb's copy has only in-frame clones and leaves some out. The sample comprises hundreds of thousands of clones, about an eighth of which are singletons, and approximately 0.042% rests with the top ten. Material: naive CD4+ T cells from blood. Receptors originate from a man aged 18-30 years with type 1 diabetes. The CDR3 runs from the conserved cysteine through the conserved F or W. A D gene is named only where the DNA matches it firmly. Some rows mark clone size as missing; the rest say once, few, many or name a class of expanded clone.

j_call,clone_size,v_call,d_call,cdr3_nt,cdr3_aa
TRBJ2-7,NA,TRBV30,NA,TGTGCCTGGGCGAGCTCCTACGAGCAGTACTTC,CAWASSYEQYF
TRBJ1-1,NA,TRBV7-2,TRBD1,TGTGCCAGCAGCTTCAGCCTTCCAGGGGGGAAAGCTTTCTTT,CASSFSLPGGKAFF
TRBJ1-2,NA,TRBV6-7,NA,TGTGCCGGCTTGTTATGGGATGGCTACACCTTC,CAGLLWDGYTF
TRBJ2-1,NA,TRBV27,NA,TGTGCCAGCAGTTGGCGTGGGAATGAGCAGTTCTTC,CASSWRGNEQFF
TRBJ2-1,NA,TRBV7-6,NA,TGTGCCAGCAGCTTAGACGAGTCATACAATGAGCAGTTCTTC,CASSLDESYNEQFF
TRBJ1-1,NA,TRBV5-1,TRBD1,TGCGCCAGCAGCTTGGGACAGGGAATCACTGAAGCTTTCTTT,CASSLGQGITEAFF
TRBJ1-1,NA,TRBV20-1,NA,TGCAGGGGAAGGGCATTGAATGAAGCTTTCTTT,CRGRALNEAFF
TRBJ2-2,few,TRBV9,TRBD2,TGTGCCAGCAGCGTCTTAGCGGGGGTAAACACCGGGGAGCTGTTTTTT,CASSVLAGVNTGELFF
TRBJ1-6,few,TRBV5-1,NA,TGCGCCAGCAGCTTGGAGGCAGGGTTTGAATCACCCCTCCACTTT,CASSLEAGFESPLHF
TRBJ1-4,NA,TRBV25-1,NA,TGTGCCAGCAGCCCGTACGGCCAGGTTAATGAAAAACTGTTTTTT,CASSPYGQVNEKLFF
TRBJ2-7,NA,TRBV28,NA,TGTGCCAGCACCGCTGCCGGGACCAACTCCTACGAGCAGTACTTC,CASTAAGTNSYEQYF
TRBJ1-1,NA,TRBV5-1,NA,TGCGCCAGCAGCTCGACCCGGTCGGACACTGAAGCTTTCTTT,CASSSTRSDTEAFF
TRBJ1-1,NA,TRBV19,NA,TGTGCCAGTAGTATAGATCTGGGTTTTCGCGCTTTCTTT,CASSIDLGFRAFF
TRBJ2-3,NA,TRBV7-2,TRBD1,TGTGCCAGCAGCGCTGACAGGGGGATCGTTGTTACAGATACGCAGTATTTT,CASSADRGIVVTDTQYF
TRBJ2-1,NA,TRBV6-5,NA,TGTGCCACTACGGGACTCTACAATGAGCAGTTCTTC,CATTGLYNEQFF
TRBJ1-6,NA,TRBV30,NA,TGTGCCTGGAGTCCCGCTGGAGGTTATAATTCACCCCTCCACTTT,CAWSPAGGYNSPLHF
TRBJ2-1,NA,TRBV28,TRBD2,TGTGCCAGCAACCGTGCGGGAGGCCTATACAATGAGCAGTTCTTC,CASNRAGGLYNEQFF
TRBJ2-1,few,TRBV5-1,TRBD2,TGCGCCAGCAGCTTGGTCCTAGCGGGACACAATGAGCAGTTCTTC,CASSLVLAGHNEQFF
TRBJ2-4,few,TRBV29-1,NA,TGCAGCGTTCGGTTGGGGAACATTCAGTACTTC,CSVRLGNIQYF
TRBJ1-2,NA,TRBV30,TRBD1,TGTGCCCTGCAACCCCAGACAGGGAGTGGCTACACCTTC,CALQPQTGSGYTF
TRBJ2-5,few,TRBV29-1,NA,TGCAGCGTTGAGAGGGGGATACTGGAGACCCAGTACTTC,CSVERGILETQYF
TRBJ2-7,few,TRBV2,NA,TGTGCCAGCAGTGCAGGCGAGCAGTACTTC,CASSAGEQYF
TRBJ1-2,NA,TRBV2,NA,TGTGCCAGCAGTGAGGGACGAGGCTACACCTTC,CASSEGRGYTF
TRBJ2-2,few,TRBV30,TRBD1,TGTGCCTGGAGTAGGGCAGGGGGCTTCGGGGAGCTGTTTTTT,CAWSRAGGFGELFF
TRBJ1-1,NA,TRBV2,TRBD1,TGTGCCAAAACAGGGGGAGGCACTGAAGCTTTCTTT,CAKTGGGTEAFF
TRBJ2-1,NA,TRBV18,NA,TGTGCCAGCTCACCGGCAGCGATCTCCTACAATGAGCAGTTCTTC,CASSPAAISYNEQFF
TRBJ2-1,few,TRBV7-6,NA,TGTGCCAGCAGTTCAGGCCATGAGCAGTTCTTC,CASSSGHEQFF
TRBJ1-5,NA,TRBV6-6,NA,TGTGCCAGCAGTTACGGAAATCAGCCCCAGCATTTT,CASSYGNQPQHF
TRBJ1-6,few,TRBV7-9,NA,TGTGCCAGCACGGGGCAGACTAATTCACCCCTCCACTTT,CASTGQTNSPLHF
TRBJ2-1,few,TRBV7-3,NA,TGTGCCAGCAGCTCCGACACCGCCCAGGAGCAGTTCTTC,CASSSDTAQEQFF
TRBJ2-1,NA,TRBV18,NA,TGTGCCAGCTCACCAGGGCCCTACAATGAGCAGTTCTTC,CASSPGPYNEQFF
TRBJ1-2,NA,TRBV29-1,TRBD1,TGCAGCGTTGACCCGACAGGGGAGGTCTATGGCTACACCTTC,CSVDPTGEVYGYTF
TRBJ1-5,NA,TRBV7-9,TRBD1,TGTGCCAGCAGCCCGGGACAGATGAGCAATCAGCCCCAGCATTTT,CASSPGQMSNQPQHF
TRBJ1-1,few,TRBV6-5,NA,TGTGCCAGCAGTTACGGGCAGGGTGTGACTGAAGCTTTCTTT,CASSYGQGVTEAFF
TRBJ2-7,few,TRBV2,NA,TGTGCCAGCAGTGAGCGGACAGTTAGCTCCTACGAGCAGTACTTC,CASSERTVSSYEQYF
TRBJ2-7,few,TRBV28,NA,TGTGCCAGCAGTTCTAGCCACGATACCTACGAGCAGTACTTC,CASSSSHDTYEQYF
TRBJ2-5,NA,TRBV7-2,TRBD2,TGTGCCAGCAGCTTAGCGACTAGCGGGGGGCAAGAGACCCAGTACTTC,CASSLATSGGQETQYF